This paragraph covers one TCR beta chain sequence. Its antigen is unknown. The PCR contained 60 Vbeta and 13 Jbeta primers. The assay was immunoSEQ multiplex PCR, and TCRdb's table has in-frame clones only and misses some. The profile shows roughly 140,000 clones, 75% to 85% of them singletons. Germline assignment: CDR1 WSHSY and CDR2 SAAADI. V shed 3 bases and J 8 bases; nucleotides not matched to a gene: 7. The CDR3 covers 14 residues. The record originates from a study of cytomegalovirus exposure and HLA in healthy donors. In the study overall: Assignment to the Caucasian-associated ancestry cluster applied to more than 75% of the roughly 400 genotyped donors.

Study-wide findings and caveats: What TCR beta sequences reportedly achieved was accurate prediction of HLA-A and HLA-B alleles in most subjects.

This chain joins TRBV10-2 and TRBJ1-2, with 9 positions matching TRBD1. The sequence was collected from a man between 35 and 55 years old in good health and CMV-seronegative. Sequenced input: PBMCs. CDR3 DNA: TGCGCCAGCAGTGACTCGGACAGGGGTGACGGCTACACCTTC. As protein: CASSDSDRGDGYTF.